The next 20 T cell receptor beta chains were all read from a single sample in a study of CD8 T cells in ankylosing spondylitis. One entry per CDR3 protein, called by TCRdb with MiXCR from the 5' RACE reads. The sample has roughly 220,000 distinct CDR3 sequences, more than 9% seen once. Material: blood, either unsorted or a sorted T cell fraction (not recorded which). These receptors all stem from a male donor with ankylosing spondylitis or in good health (not recorded which).

This clonotype came up many times. The chain is built from TRBV24-1 and TRBJ1-5; D might be TRBD1 (6 bases). Trimming stripped 3 bases from V and 1 base from J, with 12 bases between. Germline V lookup: CDR1 KGHDR, CDR2 SFDVKD. CDR3 length equals 16 residues. CDR3 sequence (DNA): TGTGCCACCAGTGATGGGGGCCGGGGAAGCAATCAGCCCCAGCATTTT. Its protein product is CATSDGGRGSNQPQHF.

This clonotype was seen a handful of times. The rearrangement links TRBV24-1 to TRBJ2-2; a possible D gene is TRBD1 (5 bases). This CDR3 contains 15 residues. Germline V gene sequence: CDR1 KGHDR, CDR2 SFDVKD. V was shortened by 0 bases and J by 6 bases, with 10 bases between the two germline ends. CDR3 coding DNA: TGTGCCACCAGTGATTTGCCCCCAGGGCCCGGGGAGCTGTTTTTT. It encodes CATSDLPPGPGELFF.

This clonotype occurred a few times. The V gene is TRBV20-1, the J gene TRBJ2-1; TRBD2 agrees at 13 bases. The CDR3 contains 14 residues. Germline values: CDR1 DFQATT, CDR2 SNEGSKA (reference sequence). After removal of 5 bases from V and 9 bases from J, the junction contained 7 bases not matched to a gene. CDR3 sequence reads: CSASTSGGVGEQFF. The CDR3 nucleotides read TGCAGTGCTTCAACTAGCGGGGGGGTCGGTGAGCAGTTCTTC.

This clonotype was observed a handful of times. The chain couples TRBV7-9 to TRBJ2-1, with a weak D call TRBD1 (6 bases). The V gene lost 3 bases and the J gene lost 9 bases, with 15 bases spanning the gap. This CDR3 spans 14 amino acids. Germline V gene lookup returns CDR1 SEHNR and CDR2 FQNEAQ (reference sequence). The CDR3 coding sequence is TGTGCCAGCAGCTTCCCCCAGGGGTCCGGTGAGCAGTTCTTC. It translates to CASSFPQGSGEQFF.

This clonotype was counted ten times or more. The chain has TRBV20-1 and TRBJ1-5, with 9 bases fitting TRBD1. The CDR3 is 15 amino acids. The J segment lost 7 bases and the V segment lost 1 base, leaving 8 bases of the junction unmatched. Germline V gene data show CDR1 as DFQATT and CDR2 as SNEGSKA (reference sequence). The CDR3 DNA reads as TGCAGTGCTAGAGTACCCGGGACAGGGTCCCAGCCCCAGCATTTT. Translated: CSARVPGTGSQPQHF.

This clonotype was detected many times. V gene TRBV3-1 combines with J gene TRBJ2-5, with D possibly TRBD1 on 5 matching bases. The CDR3 sequence is 15 residues long. The V and J ends lost 2 bases and 0 bases respectively, with 10 bases between them. CDR1 LGHDT and CDR2 YNNKEL come from the germline V gene (reference sequence). CDR3 sequence: CASSQLGADQETQYF. CDR3 sequence (DNA): TGTGCCAGCAGCCAATTAGGGGCGGACCAAGAGACCCAGTACTTC.

Many counts were recorded for this clonotype. An end of the junction does not agree with germline; a read error may underlie this. The V call is TRBV7-7, the J call TRBJ2-5; tentatively, D is TRBD1 (5 bases). CDR1 and CDR2 from the germline V gene are SSHAT and FNYEAQ (reference sequence). This CDR3 region has 15 residues. CDR3 bases: TGTGCTAGCAGCTTAGCAACAGGAATTCAAGAGACCCAGTACTTC. This translates into CASSLATGIQETQYF.

The V gene is TRBV6-1, the J gene TRBJ1-1; the D is unclear. V was shortened by 11 bases and J by 1 base, with 20 bases between the two germline ends. Germline V gene data show CDR1 as MNHNS and CDR2 as SASEGT. CDR3 length equals 15 residues. CDR3 DNA: TGTGCCGGACGGCCCTCGGGCAGAGAGAACACTGAAGCTTTCTTT. Its translation is CAGRPSGRENTEAFF.

This clonotype has ten or more counts. This chain uses TRBV20-1 with TRBJ2-3, with TRBD2 matching over 8 bases. CDR3 length equals 12 residues. Germline lookup yields CDR1 DFQATT and CDR2 SNEGSKA (reference sequence). The CDR3 region is CSAYGGADTQYF. The CDR3 DNA reads as TGCAGCGCTTACGGGGGGGCAGATACGCAGTATTTT.

This clonotype appeared many times. This chain uses TRBV20-1 with TRBJ2-3; D is unresolved. Trimming removed 0 bases from V and 2 bases from J, with 9 bases in between. Looked up from germline, CDR1 is DFQATT and CDR2 is SNEGSKA (reference sequence). This CDR3 is built from 14 residues. The CDR3 loop reads CSARDVAPTDTQYF. The CDR3 DNA sequence: TGCAGTGCTAGAGATGTGGCCCCCACAGATACGCAGTATTTT.

This clonotype was seen at least ten times. V is TRBV6-5 and J is TRBJ1-1; D gene uncertain. The V gene lost 2 bases and the J gene lost 3 bases, with 10 bases spanning the gap. The CDR3 is made up of 14 amino acids. Germline CDR1 and CDR2: MNHEY and SVGAGI. The CDR3 spells CASSYVRQYTEAFF. In nucleotides, the CDR3 is TGTGCCAGCAGTTACGTCCGGCAGTACACTGAAGCTTTCTTT.

Remarks on this clonotype: At one end the junction does not follow the germline gene, possibly because of a read error. The chain links TRBV11-3 to TRBJ2-2; D is possibly TRBD2 (5 bases). Germline V CDR1 and CDR2: SGHNT, YENEEA. The CDR3 is made up of 16 amino acids. The DNA of the CDR3 is TGCGCCAGCAGCTTCTCCGGGATAGCTCCCACCGGGGAGCTGTTTTTT. It translates to CASSFSGIAPTGELFF. Using reference TRBV11-3 and TRBJ2-2 for the parts outside the CDR3, the full variable domain is EAGVVQSPRYKIIEKKQPVAFWCNPISGHNTLYWYLQNLGQGPELLIRYENEEAVDDSQLPKDRFSAERLKGVDSTLKIQPAELGDSAVYLCASSFSGIAPTGELFFGEGSRLTVL.

This chain links TRBV6-5 with TRBJ2-3; TRBD1 is a possible D gene (6 bases). V was trimmed by 2 bases and J by 3 bases, leaving 12 bases between them. The germline V gene has CDR1 MNHEY and CDR2 SVGAGI. The CDR3 has 15 residues. The CDR3 is CASSYPQGGTDTQYF. The CDR3 DNA is TGTGCCAGCAGTTACCCTCAAGGGGGAACAGATACGCAGTATTTT.

This clonotype was detected a few times. The chain carries TRBV12-3 or TRBV12-4 and TRBJ1-5; 10 bases are a match to TRBD1. This CDR3 contains 16 residues. V gave up 6 bases and J gave up 3 bases; unmatched junction bases: 8. Here the CDR3 reads CASSRRQGAPNQPQHF. In DNA form, the CDR3 reads TGTGCCAGCAGCCGGCGACAGGGGGCACCCAATCAGCCCCAGCATTTT.

This clonotype was found many times. The V call is TRBV5-1, the J call TRBJ2-5; D perhaps matches TRBD1 (6 bases). V dropped 0 bases and J dropped 1 base, with 10 bases sitting between them. The germline V gene has CDR1 SGHRS and CDR2 YFSETQ. The CDR3 sequence is 15 residues long. CDR3 in DNA: TGCGCCAGCAGCTTGGCGGTGGACAGCCAAGAGACCCAGTACTTC. As protein: CASSLAVDSQETQYF.

This clonotype was seen repeatedly, ten times or more. The CDR3 region is CASSTQDRDNTIYF. The DNA for the CDR3 is TGTGCCAGCAGCACCCAGGACAGGGACAACACCATATATTTT. The chain combines TRBV9 with TRBJ1-3; 8 bases match TRBD1. Germline loops: CDR1 SGDLS, CDR2 YYNGEE. The CDR3 is 14 amino acids. After removal of 4 bases from V and 7 bases from J, the junction contained 7 bases not matched to a gene.

This clonotype has a count of ten or more. The genes are TRBV5-1 and TRBJ1-1; TRBD1 agrees at 7 bases. The germline CDR1 and CDR2 sequences are SGHRS and YFSETQ. The V segment lost 0 bases and the J segment 4 bases; nucleotides outside the gene matches: 12. The CDR3 covers 17 residues. CDR3 loop: CASSLAPQGLIGTEAFF. The CDR3 DNA sequence: TGCGCCAGCAGCTTGGCCCCACAGGGGCTTATCGGCACTGAAGCTTTCTTT.

This clonotype was recorded at least ten times. The chain recombines TRBV13 with TRBJ1-1; 9 bases line up with TRBD1. The germline CDR1 and CDR2 sequences are PRHDT and FYEKMQ (reference sequence). V was pared by 1 base and J by 3 bases, with 3 bases of the junction left unmatched. This CDR3 is built from 15 residues. Here the CDR3 reads CASSLEGQGYTEAFF. The CDR3 region has the DNA TGTGCCAGCAGCTTAGAGGGACAGGGATACACTGAAGCTTTCTTT.

This clonotype was recorded many times. This chain links TRBV5-1 with TRBJ2-3; D uncertain. The CDR3 extends over 14 amino acids. Germline CDR1 SGHRS, CDR2 YFSETQ. Trimming stripped 2 bases from V and 4 bases from J, with 11 bases between. This chain's CDR3 is CASSFRDGADTQYF. CDR3 DNA: TGCGCCAGCAGCTTCCGTGACGGTGCAGATACGCAGTATTTT. Based on the CDR3 plus reference TRBV5-1 and TRBJ2-3, the full variable domain is KAGVTQTPRYLIKTRGQQVTLSCSPISGHRSVSWYQQTPGQGLQFLFEYFSETQRNKGNFPGRFSGRQFSNSRSEMNVSTLELGDSALYLCASSFRDGADTQYFGPGTRLTVL.

This clonotype has a count of ten or more. The chain is built from TRBV29-1 and TRBJ2-1, with 7 bases lining up with TRBD2. The CDR3 contains 12 residues. J was trimmed by 9 bases and V by 5 bases; bases with no gene match: 7. Germline V gene lookup returns CDR1 SQVTM and CDR2 ANQGSEA. The CDR3 here is CSVHQGGTEQFF. CDR3 DNA sequence: TGCAGCGTTCACCAGGGAGGGACTGAGCAGTTCTTC.